The subject of this entry is one T cell receptor (beta chain). Positive CCR7 selection of CD45RO-negative cells yielded the naive CD8 cells, and terminally differentiated effector memory CD45RA+ cells were excluded. V lost 7 bases, J lost 4 bases, and 10 bases stayed unmatched. In germline, CDR1 is LNHDA, CDR2 SQIVND (reference sequence). The CDR3 is made up of 15 amino acids. This sample is part of a study of shared clonotypes between healthy human individuals. In the study overall: Three plates were used per donor for CD4 naive, three for CD4 memory, two for CD8 naive and one for CD8 memory.

The assay was immunoSEQ multiplex PCR, and TCRdb's table has in-frame clones only and misses some. The sample shows 700,000 to 950,000 clones, 90% to 97% of them seen only once. V usage is TRBV19 and J usage is TRBJ2-1, with 7 nucleotides matching TRBD1. This sequence was found in a man aged 25-40 years in good health. The source material was naive CD8+ T cells sorted from blood. CDR3 loop: CASTTTPTGYNEQFF. In DNA form, the CDR3 reads TGTGCCAGTACAACCACACCGACAGGGTACAATGAGCAGTTCTTC.